This T cell receptor beta chain is drawn from a study of T-cell memory formation after mild COVID-19. Study details: For the most part, TCR clusters were specific to one donor.

The CDR3 runs to 16 residues. V was clipped by 1 base and J by 1 base; unmatched bases: 3. The germline V gene encodes CDR1 SGHVS and CDR2 FQNEAQ. This clonotype appeared many times. Its antigen is undetermined. Amplification by 5'RACE using constant-segment primers produced TCR alpha and TCR beta cDNA libraries that carried sample barcodes and UMIs. One entry per CDR3 protein, called by TCRdb with MiXCR from the 5' RACE reads. The sample carries about 400,000 distinct CDR3 sequences, 20% to 30% recorded once. Study-level findings and limits: Contracting clones localized mainly to CM and EM when CD4+ and mainly to EMRA when CD8+.

The specimen sequenced was PBMCs or a T cell subset sorted from them (not recorded which). The source of this sequence is an adult woman who had mild COVID-19 (a few samples of this study predate the infection). Cell type and time point are not known. The rearrangement uses TRBV7-8 and TRBJ2-1; TRBD1 aligns across 8 bases. CDR3 protein: CASSLEGQVSYNEQFF. The DNA for the CDR3 is TGTGCCAGCAGCTTAGAGGGACAGGTTTCCTACAATGAGCAGTTCTTC.